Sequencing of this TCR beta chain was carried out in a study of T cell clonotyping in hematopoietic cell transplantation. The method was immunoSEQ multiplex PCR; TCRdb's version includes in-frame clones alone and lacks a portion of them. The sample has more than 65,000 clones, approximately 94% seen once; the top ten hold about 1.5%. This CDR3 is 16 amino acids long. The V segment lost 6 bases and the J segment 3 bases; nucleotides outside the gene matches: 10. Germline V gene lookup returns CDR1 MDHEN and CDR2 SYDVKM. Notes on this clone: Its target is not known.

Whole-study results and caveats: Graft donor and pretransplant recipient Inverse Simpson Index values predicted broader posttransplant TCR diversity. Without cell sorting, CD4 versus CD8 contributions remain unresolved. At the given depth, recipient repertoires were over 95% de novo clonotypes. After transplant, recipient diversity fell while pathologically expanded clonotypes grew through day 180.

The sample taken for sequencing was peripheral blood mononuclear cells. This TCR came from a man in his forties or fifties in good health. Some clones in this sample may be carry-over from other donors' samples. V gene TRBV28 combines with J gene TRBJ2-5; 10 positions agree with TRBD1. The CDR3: CASSPWDRGGEETQYF. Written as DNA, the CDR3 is TGTGCCAGCAGCCCCTGGGACAGGGGAGGGGAAGAGACCCAGTACTTC.